These 27 T cell receptor beta chains came from one sample sequenced in a study of OX40 agonist ivuxolimab in advanced cancers. Assay used: immunoSEQ multiplex PCR; TCRdb lists only in-frame clones, some missing. The table records 10,000 to 15,000 clones, around 76% of them present only once. The source was CD4+ or CD8+ T cells sorted from blood, collected in a trial of the OX40 agonist ivuxolimab. The source is an adult with an advanced solid tumor such as melanoma, head and neck, liver or kidney cancer.

By frequency in the sample, this clone is large. The V gene is TRBV19, the J gene TRBJ2-5; D gene unclear. The CDR3 has 13 amino acids. The germline V gene has CDR1 LNHDA and CDR2 SQIVND (reference sequence). V lost 4 bases and J lost 1, with 7 bases in between. The CDR3 region is CASSNDIQETQYF. DNA of the CDR3: TGTGCCAGTAGTAATGACATCCAAGAGACCCAGTACTTC.

The genes are TRBV5-4 and TRBJ2-7; D is unclear. The CDR3 runs to 14 residues. The germline gives CDR1 SGHNT, CDR2 YYREEE (reference sequence). The germline V and J ends were trimmed by 3 bases and 4 bases, with 14 bases remaining between them. DNA of the CDR3: TGTGCCAGCAGCTCAGCCCTAAAAACTTACGAGCAGTACTTC. Translated: CASSSALKTYEQYF.

This clone was detected a few times. This CDR3 is CASSHGTGRDTQYF. The CDR3 coding sequence is TGTGCCAGCAGCCACGGGACTGGGAGAGATACGCAGTATTTT. The V and J genes are TRBV13 and TRBJ2-3, with a tentative D call TRBD2 (6 bases). The CDR3 is made up of 14 amino acids. V lost 5 bases to trimming and J lost 5 bases, with 14 bases between them. The V gene's germline CDR1 is PRHDT and CDR2 FYEKMQ (reference sequence).

The genes are TRBV28 and TRBJ2-2; D remains unclear. This CDR3 is 13 amino acids long. V was shortened by 3 bases and J by 5 bases, with 7 bases between the two germline ends. CDR1 MDHEN and CDR2 SYDVKM come from the germline V gene. This chain's CDR3 is CASSLLETGELFF. The CDR3, as DNA: TGTGCCAGCAGTTTGTTGGAGACCGGGGAGCTGTTTTTT. The full variable domain, with the rest looked up from reference TRBV28 and TRBJ2-2, is DVKVTQSSRYLVKRTGEKVFLECVQDMDHENMFWYRQDPGLGLRLIYFSYDVKMKEKGDIPEGYSVSREKKERFSLILESASTNQTSMYLCASSLLETGELFFGEGSRLTVL.

V and J are TRBV7-3 and TRBJ2-5; the D is unclear. The germline V gene encodes CDR1 SGHTA and CDR2 FQGTGA. This CDR3 region has 11 residues. Trimming took off 4 bases at V and 1 base at J, with 1 base between the two ends. The CDR3 DNA reads TGTGCCAGCAGCTCCCAAGAGACCCAGTACTTC. This gives the protein CASSSQETQYF.

In its sample, this clone was seen once. An end of the junction does not agree with germline; a read error may underlie this. The CDR3 sequence: CTSSLGTGNIQYF. The CDR3 DNA follows: TGTACCAGCAGTTTGGGGACAGGAAACATTCAGTACTTC. This chain connects TRBV27 to TRBJ2-4; 8 positions match TRBD1. CDR1 is MNHEY, CDR2 SMNVEV, per germline (reference sequence). The CDR3 runs to 13 residues.

The genes are TRBV30 and TRBJ1-6; 8 bases are shared with TRBD1. CDR3 length equals 14 residues. Germline-derived CDR1 and CDR2 are GTSNPN and SVGIG (reference sequence). V lost 5 bases and J lost 3; bases outside the gene matches: 3. CDR3 region: CAWWTGFYNSPLHF. CDR3 nucleotides: TGTGCCTGGTGGACAGGGTTCTATAATTCACCCCTCCACTTT.

In its sample, this clone is medium-sized (0.01 to 0.1%). The rearrangement joins TRBV14 to TRBJ2-6; 7 bases map to TRBD1. V shed 4 bases and J 0 bases; nucleotides not matched to a gene: 3. Germline assignment: CDR1 SGHDN and CDR2 FVKESK. The CDR3 runs 16 residues. CDR3 sequence reads: CASSPTGASGANVLTF. For the CDR3, the DNA is TGTGCCAGCAGCCCCACAGGGGCCTCTGGGGCCAACGTCCTGACTTTC. Filled out from reference TRBV14 and TRBJ2-6, the complete variable domain reads EAGVTQFPSHSVIEKGQTVTLRCDPISGHDNLYWYRRVMGKEIKFLLHFVKESKQDESGMPNNRFLAERTGGTYSTLKVQPAELEDSGVYFCASSPTGASGANVLTFGAGSRLTVL.

This chain uses TRBV9 with TRBJ2-7; TRBD1 or TRBD2 may be the D gene (5 bases each). With 3 bases removed from V and 2 bases from J, the gap between germline ends came to 12 bases. The CDR3 loop spans 14 amino acids. Germline V gene sequence: CDR1 SGDLS, CDR2 YYNGEE. CDR3: CASSAGDGAYEQYF. CDR3 sequence (DNA): TGTGCCAGCAGCGCTGGGGACGGAGCCTACGAGCAGTACTTC.

V and J are TRBV9 and TRBJ2-5; a weak D match, TRBD1 (6 bases). V shed 4 bases and J shed 5 bases, with 12 bases lying between them. The CDR3 is 13 amino acids. Germline CDR1 SGDLS, CDR2 YYNGEE. Here the CDR3 DNA reads TGTGCCAGCAGCTCTCAGGGGTGGGAGACCCAGTACTTC. It yields the protein CASSSQGWETQYF.

Here the CDR3 DNA reads TGTGCCAGCAGCACCCAGGGAGGGAGCAATCAGCCCCAGCATTTT. This codes for CASSTQGGSNQPQHF. The V call is TRBV21-1, the J call TRBJ1-5. TRBV21-1 is shown as a pseudogene. This CDR3 contains 15 residues.

The V gene is TRBV4-1, the J gene TRBJ2-7; D unresolved. This CDR3 has 14 amino acids. Trimming took 5 bases from V and 2 from J, leaving 13 bases between them. Germline CDR1 is MGHRA and CDR2 is YSYEKL. The CDR3 region has the DNA TGCGCCAGCAGCTACCGAACAAGGGCCTACGAGCAGTACTTC. Translation: CASSYRTRAYEQYF.

This rearrangement joins TRBV6-1 to TRBJ1-1; 7 nucleotides align to TRBD1. V dropped 2 bases and J dropped 4; count of bases not matched to a gene: 10. The CDR3 covers 16 residues. Germline V gene sequence: CDR1 MNHNS, CDR2 SASEGT. Here the CDR3 reads CASSELGQILLTEAFF. In DNA, the CDR3 is TGTGCCAGCAGTGAATTGGGACAGATCCTCCTCACTGAAGCTTTCTTT.

In the case of this clone: This may be a read error: a much more frequent sequence differs by one nucleotide. The genes are TRBV10-1 and TRBJ2-2; D unclear. Between the trimmed V and J ends, which lost 3 bases and 10 bases, there was a span of 9 bases. This CDR3 comprises 12 residues. Germline V gives CDR1 WNHNN, CDR2 SYGVQD (reference sequence). The CDR3 DNA reads TGCGCCAGCAGTGATATGGGCGAGGAGCTGTTTTTT. This translates into CASSDMGEELFF.

The chain is built from TRBV10-2 and TRBJ2-7; TRBD2 matches 7 bases. The CDR3 totals 14 residues. Germline CDR1 and CDR2: WSHSY and SAAADI. V was clipped by 3 bases and J by 5 bases; unmatched bases: 7. The CDR3 spells CASSDLGGRDEQYF. The CDR3 nucleotides read TGCGCCAGCAGTGACTTGGGGGGGAGGGACGAGCAGTACTTC.

The chain is built from TRBV27 and TRBJ2-3; D possibly uses TRBD1 or TRBD2 (6 bases each). Germline lookup yields CDR1 MNHEY and CDR2 SMNVEV (reference sequence). Trimming cost V 3 bases and J 10 bases, with 14 bases left between them. The CDR3 runs 13 residues. CDR3 nucleotides: TGTGCCAGCAGTTTCGGCTCGGGGGCTCCGCAGTATTTT. It specifies CASSFGSGAPQYF.

The chain links TRBV10-3 to TRBJ2-5; 10 bases fit TRBD1. Per the germline V gene, CDR1 is ENHRY and CDR2 is SYGVKD. V lost 3 bases to trimming and J lost 4 bases; unmatched junction nucleotides: 11. This CDR3 has 17 amino acids. The CDR3 reads CAISDEYSDRGRETQYF. The CDR3, as DNA: TGTGCCATCAGTGATGAGTATTCCGACAGGGGGCGAGAGACCCAGTACTTC.

The chain carries TRBV6-5 and TRBJ2-3; TRBD2 matches 9 bases. This CDR3 is built from 15 residues. V shed 0 bases and J 3 bases; nucleotides not matched to a gene: 1. The V gene's germline CDR1 is MNHEY and CDR2 SVGAGI. The CDR3 reads CASSYSLAGTDTQYF. The CDR3 DNA is TGTGCCAGCAGTTACTCTCTAGCGGGAACAGATACGCAGTATTTT.

This clone has at least ten counts. V and J are TRBV12-5 and TRBJ2-7; TRBD2 agrees at 8 bases. Germline V CDR1 and CDR2: LGHNT, FRNRAP. Trimming removed 7 bases from V and 4 bases from J; junction bases left unmatched: 3. This CDR3 has 12 amino acids. The CDR3 spells CASASGSYEQYF. For the CDR3, the DNA is TGTGCTAGTGCGAGCGGGAGTTACGAGCAGTACTTC.

The chain uses TRBV27 and TRBJ2-5; D not certain. Trimming removed 5 bases from V and 0 bases from J, with 7 bases in between. The CDR3 is 13 residues long. CDR1 is MNHEY, CDR2 SMNVEV, per germline (reference sequence). The CDR3 here is CASSAWDQETQYF. In DNA form, the CDR3 reads TGTGCCAGCAGTGCGTGGGACCAAGAGACCCAGTACTTC.

The chain links TRBV6-1 to TRBJ2-7, with TRBD2 matching 7 bases. Germline V gene lookup returns CDR1 MNHNS and CDR2 SASEGT. V was pared by 6 bases and J by 5 bases, with 10 bases of the junction left unmatched. The CDR3 runs to 14 residues. CDR3: CASRPGTREDEQYF. CDR3 sequence (DNA): TGTGCCAGCAGGCCCGGGACCCGGGAGGACGAGCAGTACTTC.

The chain is built from TRBV9 and TRBJ2-3; D ambiguous. Trimming removed 1 base at V and 4 bases at J, with 7 bases between. Germline lookup yields CDR1 SGDLS and CDR2 YYNGEE. The CDR3 length is 13 residues. The CDR3 DNA reads as TGTGCCAGCAGCGTATCGACCGCAGATACGCAGTATTTT. It specifies CASSVSTADTQYF.

This clone has just a few counts. This chain uses TRBV16 with TRBJ1-2; D remains unclear. In germline, CDR1 is KGHSY, CDR2 FQNENV. CDR3 size: 13 residues. V lost 0 bases and J lost 9, with 11 bases in between. The CDR3 sequence: CASSQSNVASYTF. The CDR3 coding sequence is TGTGCCAGCAGCCAATCGAATGTGGCGAGCTACACCTTC.

The chain employs TRBV4-2 and TRBJ2-7, with TRBD1 identical over 9 bases. V lost 3 bases and J lost 1; bases outside the gene matches: 4. CDR3 size: 15 residues. Per germline, CDR1 LGHNA and CDR2 YNFKEQ. The CDR3 bases are TGTGCCAGCAGCCACCAAGGACAGGGGTCCTACGAGCAGTACTTC. Encoded protein: CASSHQGQGSYEQYF.

V is TRBV18 and J is TRBJ2-3, with TRBD2 matching over 10 bases. The CDR3 loop spans 17 amino acids. The V gene's germline CDR1 is KGHSH and CDR2 LQKENI. V shed 0 bases, J shed 5 bases, and the junction held 8 bases outside the gene matches. The CDR3 loop reads CASSPPNQREGEDTQYF. Written as DNA, the CDR3 is TGTGCCAGCTCACCACCGAACCAGCGGGAGGGAGAAGATACGCAGTATTTT.

This clone was seen just once. V usage is TRBV27 and J usage is TRBJ2-7, with D perhaps matching TRBD1 (6 bases). V lost 0 bases and J 4 bases, leaving 10 bases between the germline ends. CDR3 length equals 14 residues. The V gene's germline CDR1 is MNHEY and CDR2 SMNVEV (reference sequence). The CDR3 here is CASSLSGHEYEQYF. The CDR3, as DNA: TGTGCCAGCAGTTTATCGGGACACGAGTACGAGCAGTACTTC.

V is TRBV18 and J is TRBJ2-1; 12 bases line up with TRBD1. CDR3 length equals 15 residues. The V gene's germline CDR1 is KGHSH and CDR2 LQKENI. V was clipped by 5 bases and J by 8 bases; unmatched bases: 7. Here the CDR3 reads CASSTGTGGFDEQFF. In DNA, the CDR3 is TGTGCCAGCTCAACCGGGACAGGGGGCTTCGATGAGCAGTTCTTC.